This TCR beta chain was captured in a study of T cell responses to AZD1222 COVID-19 vaccine. A remark on this clone: Its antigen remains unknown.

Whole-study findings and limits: Most donors were white British and more were female, and clonal diversity was possibly underestimated. Baseline seropositivity characterized only a handful of AZD1222 recipients.

The CDR3 has 13 residues. J gave up 4 bases and V 4 bases, and 7 bases lay outside the gene matches. Germline V CDR1 and CDR2: SQVTM, ANQGSEA. Method: immunoSEQ multiplex PCR; TCRdb's copy keeps in-frame clones and lacks some. In the table there are about 140,000 clones, 70% to 90% of which are singletons. The genes are TRBV29-1 and TRBJ2-7, with 7 nucleotides matching TRBD1. Sequencing was performed on peripheral blood, taken on day 0 of AZD1222 vaccination. This TCR derives from an adult in good health. The CDR3 region is CSVGQGLGYEQYF. CDR3 sequence (DNA): TGCAGCGTTGGACAGGGTCTAGGGTACGAGCAGTACTTC.